This T cell receptor (beta chain) comes out of a study of control samples from healthy donors and cancer patients. The repertoire was sequenced with immunoSEQ multiplex PCR; TCRdb's copy has only in-frame clones and lacks some. The profile covers tens of thousands of clones, with roughly nine tenths appearing a single time and roughly a tenth taken by the ten largest. As regards this clone: The junction shows a germline mismatch at one end, possibly a read error.

The CDR3 covers 14 residues. Germline CDR1 and CDR2: SNHLY and FYNNEI. V and J are TRBV2 and TRBJ1-4, with 7 bases that match TRBD1. The receptor was derived from a woman aged 50 to 60 with colorectal cancer. Sequenced: PBMCs. The CDR3 DNA reads TGTGCCAGCAGTGGGACAGGCGGTAATCAAAAACTGTTTTTT. Its translation: CASSGTGGNQKLFF.